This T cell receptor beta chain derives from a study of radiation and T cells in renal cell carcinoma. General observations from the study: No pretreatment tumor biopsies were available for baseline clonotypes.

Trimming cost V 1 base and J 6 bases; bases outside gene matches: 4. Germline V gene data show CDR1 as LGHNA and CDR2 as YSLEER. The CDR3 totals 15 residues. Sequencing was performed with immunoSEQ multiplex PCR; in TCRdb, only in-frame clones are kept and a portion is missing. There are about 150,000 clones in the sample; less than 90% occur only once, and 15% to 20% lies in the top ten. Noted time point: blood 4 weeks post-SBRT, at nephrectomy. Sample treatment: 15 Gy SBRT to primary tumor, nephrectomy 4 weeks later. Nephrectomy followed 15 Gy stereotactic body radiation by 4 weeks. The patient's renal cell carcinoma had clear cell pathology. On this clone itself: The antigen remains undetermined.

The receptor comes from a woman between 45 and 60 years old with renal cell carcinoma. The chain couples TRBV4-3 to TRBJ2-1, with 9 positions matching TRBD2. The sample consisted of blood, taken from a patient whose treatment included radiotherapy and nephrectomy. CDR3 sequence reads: CASSQAGTSFNEQFF. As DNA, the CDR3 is TGCGCCAGCAGCCAAGCCGGGACTAGCTTCAATGAGCAGTTCTTC.